This is a list of T cell receptor beta chains from one sample in a study of a mutant IDH1 vaccine in newly diagnosed glioma. Assay used: immunoSEQ multiplex PCR; TCRdb lists only in-frame clones, some missing. The table records tens of thousands of clones, roughly 93% of them present only once. The specimen was PBMCs, collected from a glioma patient treated with radiotherapy, temozolomide or both. Receptor source: a man aged 35 to 55 with glioma. Both conserved end residues are part of each CDR3. The order of the fields is CDR3 length, V gene, J gene, clone size, CDR3 protein. Rows may omit the clone size; those that give it use once, few, many or a size class.

15,TRBV5-1,TRBJ1-2,-,CASSLKRGPVDGYTF
16,TRBV19,TRBJ2-2,-,CASSIDPKANTGELFF
14,TRBV19,TRBJ1-1,-,CASSMTPMNTEAFF
16,TRBV6-5,TRBJ2-1,-,CASSFATSGIFNEQFF
18,TRBV4-3,TRBJ2-7,-,CASSQGTSGGPSSYEQYF
12,TRBV2,TRBJ2-7,-,CASSLMTHEQYF
12,TRBV5-4,TRBJ1-2,-,CASSFGDREDTF
15,TRBV6-1,TRBJ1-4,-,CASSELGARREKLFF
13,TRBV27,TRBJ2-3,once,CASKRQSTDTQYF
15,TRBV6-6,TRBJ2-5,-,CASSYDTGSQETQYF
16,TRBV11-3,TRBJ1-1,-,CASSLTIWGGGTEAFF
15,TRBV2,TRBJ1-6,-,CASRDTGSDNSPLHF
15,TRBV10-3,TRBJ1-1,-,CAISESGRMNTEAFF
14,TRBV4-1,TRBJ1-3,-,CASSQDHGREIEYF
13,TRBV7-3,TRBJ2-1,-,CASSEGTYNEQFF
12,TRBV10-1,TRBJ1-1,-,CASSDGQLEAFF
13,TRBV27,TRBJ1-2,-,CASSPGPGVGYTF
13,TRBV6-4,TRBJ1-1,-,CASSTEMNTEAFF
15,TRBV10-3,TRBJ2-5,-,CAISESNGAGETQYF
16,TRBV12-5,TRBJ2-3,-,CASGFRPGPSTDTQYF
17,TRBV4-2,TRBJ2-3,-,CASSQDLAGGVPDTQYF
13,TRBV6-5,TRBJ1-2,-,CASSYKGDDGYTF
13,TRBV4-1,TRBJ1-1,once,CASSQVGRTEAFF